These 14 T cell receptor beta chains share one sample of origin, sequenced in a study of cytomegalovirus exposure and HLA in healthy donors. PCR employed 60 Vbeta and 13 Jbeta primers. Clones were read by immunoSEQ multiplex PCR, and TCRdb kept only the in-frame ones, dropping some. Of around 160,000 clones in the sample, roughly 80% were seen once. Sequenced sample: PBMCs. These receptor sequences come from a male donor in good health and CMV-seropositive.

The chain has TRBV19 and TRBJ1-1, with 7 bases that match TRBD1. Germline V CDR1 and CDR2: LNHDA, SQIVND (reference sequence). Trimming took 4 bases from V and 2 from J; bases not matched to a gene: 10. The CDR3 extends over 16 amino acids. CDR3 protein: CASSTAARGANTEAFF. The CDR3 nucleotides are TGTGCCAGTAGTACAGCCGCCAGGGGGGCTAACACTGAAGCTTTCTTT.

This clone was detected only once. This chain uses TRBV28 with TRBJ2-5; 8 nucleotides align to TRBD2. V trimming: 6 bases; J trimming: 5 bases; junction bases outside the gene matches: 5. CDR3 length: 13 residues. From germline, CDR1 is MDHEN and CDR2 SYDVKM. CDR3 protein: CASSSGGQETQYF. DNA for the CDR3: TGTGCCAGCAGCTCGGGAGGGCAGGAGACCCAGTACTTC.

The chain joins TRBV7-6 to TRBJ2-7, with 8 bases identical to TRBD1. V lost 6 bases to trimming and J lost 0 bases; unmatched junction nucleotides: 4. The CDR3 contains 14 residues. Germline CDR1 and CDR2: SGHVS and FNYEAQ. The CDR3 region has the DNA TGTGCCAGCAGTTGGACAGGGAGCTCCTACGAGCAGTACTTC. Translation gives CASSWTGSSYEQYF.

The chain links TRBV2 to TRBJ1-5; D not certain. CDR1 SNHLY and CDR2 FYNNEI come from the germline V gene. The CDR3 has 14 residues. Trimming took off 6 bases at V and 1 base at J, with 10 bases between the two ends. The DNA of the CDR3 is TGTGCCAGCAGGTACACAGTGAGCAATCAGCCCCAGCATTTT. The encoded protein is CASRYTVSNQPQHF.

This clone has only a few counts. The CDR3 bases are TGTGCCAGCAGTGACTCGATGGGCGGGGGCTCATACGAGCAGTACTTC. Translating it yields CASSDSMGGGSYEQYF. The chain uses TRBV6-4 and TRBJ2-7; possibly TRBD2 for D (7 bases). The CDR3 contains 16 residues. From germline, CDR1 is MRHNA and CDR2 SNTAGT. V was trimmed by 0 bases and J by 4 bases, leaving 16 bases between them.

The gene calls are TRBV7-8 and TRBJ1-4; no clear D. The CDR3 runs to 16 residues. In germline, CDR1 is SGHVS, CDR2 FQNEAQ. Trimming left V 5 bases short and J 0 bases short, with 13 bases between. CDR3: CASSPPRSSTNEKLFF. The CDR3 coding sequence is TGTGCCAGCAGCCCCCCCCGTAGTTCAACTAATGAAAAACTGTTTTTT.

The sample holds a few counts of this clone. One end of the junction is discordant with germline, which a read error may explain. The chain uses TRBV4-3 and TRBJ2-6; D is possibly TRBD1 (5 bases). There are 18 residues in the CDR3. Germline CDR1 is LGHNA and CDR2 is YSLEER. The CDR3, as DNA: TGCGCCAGCAGCCAAGATCTAGGCAGGGTGACTGGGGCCAACGGCCTGACTTTC. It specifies CASSQDLGRVTGANGLTF.

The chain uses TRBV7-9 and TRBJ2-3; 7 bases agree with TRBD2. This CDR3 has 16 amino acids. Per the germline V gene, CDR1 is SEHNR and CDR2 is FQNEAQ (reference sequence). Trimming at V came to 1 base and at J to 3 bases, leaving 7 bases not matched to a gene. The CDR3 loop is CASSLEGGRGTDTQYF. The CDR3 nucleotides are TGTGCCAGCAGCTTAGAAGGCGGGAGAGGGACAGATACGCAGTATTTT.

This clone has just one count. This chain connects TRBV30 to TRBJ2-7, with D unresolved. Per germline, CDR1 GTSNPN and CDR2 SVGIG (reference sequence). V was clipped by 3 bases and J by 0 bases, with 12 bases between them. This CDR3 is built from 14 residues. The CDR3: CAWRDNADSYEQYF. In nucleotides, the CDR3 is TGTGCCTGGAGGGATAACGCGGACTCCTACGAGCAGTACTTC.

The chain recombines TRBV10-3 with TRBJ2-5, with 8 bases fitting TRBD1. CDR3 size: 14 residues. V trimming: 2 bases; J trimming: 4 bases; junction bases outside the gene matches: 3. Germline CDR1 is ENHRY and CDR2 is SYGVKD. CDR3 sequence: CAISETTGGETQYF. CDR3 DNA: TGTGCCATCAGTGAGACAACAGGGGGAGAGACCCAGTACTTC.

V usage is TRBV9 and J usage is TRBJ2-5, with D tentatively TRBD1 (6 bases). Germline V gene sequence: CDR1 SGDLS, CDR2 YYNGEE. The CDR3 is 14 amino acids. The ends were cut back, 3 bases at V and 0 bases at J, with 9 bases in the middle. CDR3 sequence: CASSAGQNQETQYF. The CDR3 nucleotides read TGTGCCAGCAGCGCCGGACAGAACCAAGAGACCCAGTACTTC.

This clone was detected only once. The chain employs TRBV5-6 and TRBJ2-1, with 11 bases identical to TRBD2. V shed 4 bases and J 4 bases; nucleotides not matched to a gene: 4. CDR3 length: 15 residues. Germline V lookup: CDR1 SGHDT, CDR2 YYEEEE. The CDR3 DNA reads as TGTGCCAGCAGCGAAGGGACTAGCGGATACAATGAGCAGTTCTTC. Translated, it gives CASSEGTSGYNEQFF.

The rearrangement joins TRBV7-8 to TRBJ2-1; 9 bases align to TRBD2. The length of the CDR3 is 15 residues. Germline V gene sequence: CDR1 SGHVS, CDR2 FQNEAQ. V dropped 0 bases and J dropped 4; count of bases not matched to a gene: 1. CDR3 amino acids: CASSLASGGYNEQFF. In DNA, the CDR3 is TGTGCCAGCAGCTTAGCTAGCGGGGGTTACAATGAGCAGTTCTTC.

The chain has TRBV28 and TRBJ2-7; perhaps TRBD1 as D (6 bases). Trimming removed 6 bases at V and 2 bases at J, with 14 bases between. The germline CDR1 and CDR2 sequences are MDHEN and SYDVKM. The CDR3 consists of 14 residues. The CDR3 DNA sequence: TGTGCCAGCAGGACACAGGGTTTAACCTACGAGCAGTACTTC. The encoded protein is CASRTQGLTYEQYF.